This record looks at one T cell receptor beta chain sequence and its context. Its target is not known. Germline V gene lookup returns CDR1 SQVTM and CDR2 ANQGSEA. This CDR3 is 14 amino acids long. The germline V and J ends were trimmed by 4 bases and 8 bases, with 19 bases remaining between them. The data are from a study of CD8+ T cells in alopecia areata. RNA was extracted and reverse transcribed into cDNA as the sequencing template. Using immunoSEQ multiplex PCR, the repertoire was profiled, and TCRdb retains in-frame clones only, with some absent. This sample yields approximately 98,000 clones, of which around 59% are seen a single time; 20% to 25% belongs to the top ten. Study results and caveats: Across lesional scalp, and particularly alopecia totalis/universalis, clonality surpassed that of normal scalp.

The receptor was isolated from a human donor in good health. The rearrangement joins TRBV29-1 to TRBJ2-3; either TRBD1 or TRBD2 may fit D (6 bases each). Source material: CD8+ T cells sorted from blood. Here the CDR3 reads CSVVSGAPQGTQYF. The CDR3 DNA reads TGCAGCGTTGTGTCGGGGGCCCCGCAAGGTACGCAGTATTTT.